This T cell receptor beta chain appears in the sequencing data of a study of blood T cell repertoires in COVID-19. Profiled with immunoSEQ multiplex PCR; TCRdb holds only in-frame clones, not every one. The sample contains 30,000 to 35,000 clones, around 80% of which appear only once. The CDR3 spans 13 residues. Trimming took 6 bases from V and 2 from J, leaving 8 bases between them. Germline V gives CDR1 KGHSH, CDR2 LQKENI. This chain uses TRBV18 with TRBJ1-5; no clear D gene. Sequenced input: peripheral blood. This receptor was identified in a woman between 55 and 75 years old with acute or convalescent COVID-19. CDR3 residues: CASSPQGNQPQHF. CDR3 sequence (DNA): TGTGCCAGCTCTCCCCAGGGCAATCAGCCCCAGCATTTT. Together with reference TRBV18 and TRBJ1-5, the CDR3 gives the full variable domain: NAGVMQNPRHLVRRRGQEARLRCSPMKGHSHVYWYRQLPEEGLKFMVYLQKENIIDESGMPKERFSAEFPKEGPSILRIQQVVRGDSAAYFCASSPQGNQPQHFGDGTRLSIL.